Each of the 18 T cell receptor beta chains below was sequenced from the same sample in a study of blood T cell repertoires in COVID-19. Clones were sequenced by immunoSEQ multiplex PCR, and TCRdb holds only the in-frame ones, with some missing. The sample records about 480,000 clones, approximately 90% being singletons. The sample consisted of PBMCs or T cells enriched from blood (not recorded which). These TCRs come from a woman aged 60-75 years who had recovered from COVID-19.

The J gene is TRBJ1-5, the V gene TRBV5-5, with 9 bases fitting TRBD1. The CDR3 spans 16 residues. The V and J ends lost 4 bases and 6 bases, in that order; junction bases with no gene match: 11. CDR1 SGHKS and CDR2 YYEKEE come from the germline V gene (reference sequence). The CDR3 coding sequence is TGTGCCAGCAGCCATCAAACCGGGACAGGGATTCAGCCCCAGCATTTT. Protein product: CASSHQTGTGIQPQHF.

The V and J genes are TRBV29-1 and TRBJ1-1; D perhaps matches TRBD1 (5 bases). The germline V gene encodes CDR1 SQVTM and CDR2 ANQGSEA. This CDR3 is built from 12 residues. The V gene lost 1 base and the J gene lost 10 bases, with 13 bases spanning the gap. CDR3: CSVEGGGRRAFF. The CDR3 bases are TGCAGCGTTGAAGGGGGCGGGAGGAGAGCTTTCTTT.

In DNA, the CDR3 is TGTGCCAGCAGGATATCTAGGACAGGGGGTTCTCCTGAAGCTTTCTTT. Residues: CASRISRTGGSPEAFF. The gene calls are TRBV25-1 and TRBJ1-1; TRBD1 matches at 10 bases. Germline values: CDR1 MGHDK, CDR2 SYGVNS. J was trimmed by 6 bases and V by 6 bases; bases with no gene match: 13. The CDR3 totals 16 residues.

The J gene is TRBJ2-1, the V gene TRBV4-1; 9 bases align to TRBD1. Germline V gene sequence: CDR1 MGHRA, CDR2 YSYEKL. J gave up 9 bases and V 2 bases, and 14 bases lay outside the gene matches. The CDR3 totals 17 residues. CDR3 DNA: TGCGCCAGCAGCCAACTCCCGGCACAGGGGGCAATGGGTGAGCAGTTCTTC. This translates into CASSQLPAQGAMGEQFF.

In the case of this clone: Distinct nucleotide sequences in the sample also encode this CDR3. V usage is TRBV5-1 and J usage is TRBJ2-5; D is ambiguous. Trimming removed 1 base from V and 1 base from J, with 5 bases in between. The germline V gene has CDR1 SGHRS and CDR2 YFSETQ. The CDR3 has 13 residues. This chain's CDR3 is CASSLYSQETQYF. Here the CDR3 DNA reads TGCGCCAGCAGCTTGTACAGCCAAGAGACCCAGTACTTC.

This chain connects TRBV2 to TRBJ2-5, with D perhaps TRBD2 (6 bases). CDR3 length: 12 residues. With 8 bases removed from V and 7 bases from J, the gap between germline ends came to 14 bases. Germline V gene lookup returns CDR1 SNHLY and CDR2 FYNNEI. This CDR3 reads CASLGKAGTQYF. As DNA, the CDR3 is TGTGCCAGCCTAGGGAAAGCGGGGACCCAGTACTTC.

This clone was found once. The CDR3 protein is CASSQIQSNTEAFF. The CDR3 DNA is TGCGCCAGCAGCCAGATACAGTCGAACACTGAAGCTTTCTTT. The J gene is TRBJ1-1, the V gene TRBV4-1, with no clear D. From germline, CDR1 is MGHRA and CDR2 YSYEKL. The CDR3 is 14 amino acids. V shed 3 bases and J shed 1 base, with 9 bases lying between them.

The rearrangement links TRBV6-7 to TRBJ1-1, with D tentatively TRBD1 (6 bases). Being an ORF, TRBV6-7 has a function that is uncertain. V lost 9 bases and J lost 3, with 20 bases in between. This CDR3 comprises 15 residues. The CDR3 nucleotides read TGTGCCAGGCCCCCGCGGGGGGCTAGCGACACTGAAGCTTTCTTT. Translating gives CARPPRGASDTEAFF.

V gene TRBV4-1 combines with J gene TRBJ2-3, with D tentatively TRBD1 (5 bases). Germline values: CDR1 MGHRA, CDR2 YSYEKL. This CDR3 is 15 amino acids long. Deletions cut 1 base from V and 4 bases from J, with 12 bases between. CDR3 in DNA: TGCGCCAGCAGCCAAGTTCTTGCAGGGCCAGATACGCAGTATTTT. This sequence encodes CASSQVLAGPDTQYF.

This sequence joins TRBV10-3 and TRBJ1-3; D ambiguous. This CDR3 has 13 amino acids. Looked up from germline, CDR1 is ENHRY and CDR2 is SYGVKD. The V end was cut by 3 bases, the J end by 4 bases, with 7 bases between. CDR3 sequence (DNA): TGTGCCATCAGTGAACGGAGGGGAAACACCATATATTTT. Translated, it gives CAISERRGNTIYF.

This chain links TRBV5-6 with TRBJ1-3; D remains unclear. V gave up 1 base and J gave up 2 bases, with 13 bases separating them. The CDR3 is 16 amino acids. Germline V CDR1 and CDR2: SGHDT, YYEEEE. The CDR3 coding sequence is TGTGCCAGCAGCTTGTCCGCGGTATCAGCTGGAAACACCATATATTTT. This encodes CASSLSAVSAGNTIYF.

The chain is built from TRBV6-2 or TRBV6-3 and TRBJ2-7; 8 bases line up with TRBD1. Germline V gene lookup returns CDR1 MNHEY and CDR2 SVGEGT. This CDR3 is 15 amino acids long. The junction had 12 bases not matched to a gene; V was cut back by 5 bases and J by 6 bases. The CDR3 bases are TGTGCCAGCAGTCAGGAGAGACAGGGGACGGGCGAGCAGTACTTC. Its protein is CASSQERQGTGEQYF.

The chain joins TRBV18 to TRBJ1-1; D call uncertain. V lost 3 bases, J lost 5 bases, and 13 bases lay in between. CDR3 length: 14 amino acids. CDR1 is KGHSH and CDR2 is LQKENI in the germline V gene. The CDR3 DNA reads as TGTGCCAGCTCACCCAACCCACAGAGAACTGAAGCTTTCTTT. Protein sequence: CASSPNPQRTEAFF.

The chain links TRBV2 to TRBJ1-5, with 8 bases aligning to TRBD1. The CDR3 totals 16 residues. The germline V gene encodes CDR1 SNHLY and CDR2 FYNNEI. The V segment lost 7 bases and the J segment 4 bases; nucleotides outside the gene matches: 12. CDR3: CASTAAGTGDNQPQHF. The CDR3, as DNA: TGTGCCAGCACCGCCGCCGGGACAGGAGATAATCAGCCCCAGCATTTT.

The J gene is TRBJ2-1, the V gene TRBV24-1, with unresolved D. CDR3 size: 15 residues. V lost 1 base to trimming and J lost 4 bases, with 10 bases between them. The germline V gene has CDR1 KGHDR and CDR2 SFDVKD. The CDR3 here is CATSDLGVPYNEQFF. The CDR3 DNA reads as TGTGCCACCAGTGATTTAGGAGTCCCATACAATGAGCAGTTCTTC.

The chain is built from TRBV19 and TRBJ1-5, with 12 bases identical to TRBD1. This CDR3 contains 15 residues. V lost 7 bases, J lost 6 bases, and 7 bases stayed unmatched. Germline V lookup: CDR1 LNHDA, CDR2 SQIVND (reference sequence). The CDR3 loop is CASTQGTGGGQPQHF. In nucleotides, the CDR3 is TGTGCCAGTACGCAGGGGACAGGGGGCGGTCAGCCCCAGCATTTT.

This chain uses TRBV11-3 with TRBJ1-2; a weak D match, TRBD1 (6 bases). This CDR3 contains 11 residues. Trimming left V 6 bases short and J 7 bases short, with 9 bases between. Per germline, CDR1 SGHNT and CDR2 YENEEA. The CDR3 bases are TGTGCCAGCAGGGGGGGGCCTGGCTACACCTTC. Amino acids: CASRGGPGYTF.

A remark on this clone: This sample includes further DNA sequences coding for the same CDR3. The V call is TRBV9, the J call TRBJ2-2; TRBD1 matches at 7 bases. Germline-derived CDR1 and CDR2 are SGDLS and YYNGEE. The ends lost 4 bases at V and 1 base at J; junction bases unmatched: 4. The CDR3 loop spans 15 amino acids. CDR3 region: CASSPRTGNTGELFF. For the CDR3, the DNA is TGTGCCAGCAGCCCAAGGACAGGGAACACCGGGGAGCTGTTTTTT.